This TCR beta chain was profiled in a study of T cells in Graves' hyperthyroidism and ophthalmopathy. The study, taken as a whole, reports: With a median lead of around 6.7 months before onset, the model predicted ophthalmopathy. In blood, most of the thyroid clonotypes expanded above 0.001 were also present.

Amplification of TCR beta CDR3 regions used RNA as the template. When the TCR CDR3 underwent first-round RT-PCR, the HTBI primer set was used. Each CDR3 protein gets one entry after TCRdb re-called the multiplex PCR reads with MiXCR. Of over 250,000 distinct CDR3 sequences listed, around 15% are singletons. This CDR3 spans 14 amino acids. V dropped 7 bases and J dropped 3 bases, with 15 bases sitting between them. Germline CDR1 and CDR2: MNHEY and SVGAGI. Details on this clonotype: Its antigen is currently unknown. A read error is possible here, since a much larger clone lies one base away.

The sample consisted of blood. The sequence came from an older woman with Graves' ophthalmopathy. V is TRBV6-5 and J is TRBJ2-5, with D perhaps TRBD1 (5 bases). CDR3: CASTSPQGEETQYF. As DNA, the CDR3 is TGTGCCAGCACTTCACCTCAGGGTGAAGAGACCCAGTACTTC.